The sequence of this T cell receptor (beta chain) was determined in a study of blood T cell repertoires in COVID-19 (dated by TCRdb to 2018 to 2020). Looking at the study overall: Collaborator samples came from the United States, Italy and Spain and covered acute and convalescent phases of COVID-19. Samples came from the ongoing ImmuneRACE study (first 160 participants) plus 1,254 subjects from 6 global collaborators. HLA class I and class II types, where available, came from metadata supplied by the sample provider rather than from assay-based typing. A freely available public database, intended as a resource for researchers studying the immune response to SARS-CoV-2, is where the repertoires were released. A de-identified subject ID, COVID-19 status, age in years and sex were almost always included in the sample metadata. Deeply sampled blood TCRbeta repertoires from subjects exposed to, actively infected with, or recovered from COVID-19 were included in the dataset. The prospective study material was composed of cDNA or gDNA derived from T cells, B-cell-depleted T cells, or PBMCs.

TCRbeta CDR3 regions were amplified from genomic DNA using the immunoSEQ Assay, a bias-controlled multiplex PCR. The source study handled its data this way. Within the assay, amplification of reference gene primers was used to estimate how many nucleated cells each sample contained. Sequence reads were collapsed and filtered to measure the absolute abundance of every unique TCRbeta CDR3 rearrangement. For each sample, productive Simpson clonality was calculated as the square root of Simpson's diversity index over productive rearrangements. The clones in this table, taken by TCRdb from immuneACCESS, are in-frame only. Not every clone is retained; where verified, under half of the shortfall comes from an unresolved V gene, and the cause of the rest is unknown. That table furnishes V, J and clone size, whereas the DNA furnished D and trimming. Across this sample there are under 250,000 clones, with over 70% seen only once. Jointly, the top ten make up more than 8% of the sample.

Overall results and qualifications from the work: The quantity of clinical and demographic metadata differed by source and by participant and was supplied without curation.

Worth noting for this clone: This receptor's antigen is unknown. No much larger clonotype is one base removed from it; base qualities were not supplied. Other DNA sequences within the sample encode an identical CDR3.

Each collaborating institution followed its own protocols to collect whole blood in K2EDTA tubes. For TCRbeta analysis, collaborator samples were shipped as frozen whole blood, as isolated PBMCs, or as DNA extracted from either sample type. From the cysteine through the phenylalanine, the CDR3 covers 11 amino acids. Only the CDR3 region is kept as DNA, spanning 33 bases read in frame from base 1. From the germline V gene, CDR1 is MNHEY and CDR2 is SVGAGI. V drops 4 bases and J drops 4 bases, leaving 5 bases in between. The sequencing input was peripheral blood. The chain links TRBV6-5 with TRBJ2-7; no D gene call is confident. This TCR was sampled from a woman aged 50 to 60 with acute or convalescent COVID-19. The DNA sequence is TGTGCCAGCAGTTTGTATTACGAGCAGTACTTC. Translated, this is CASSLYYEQYF.